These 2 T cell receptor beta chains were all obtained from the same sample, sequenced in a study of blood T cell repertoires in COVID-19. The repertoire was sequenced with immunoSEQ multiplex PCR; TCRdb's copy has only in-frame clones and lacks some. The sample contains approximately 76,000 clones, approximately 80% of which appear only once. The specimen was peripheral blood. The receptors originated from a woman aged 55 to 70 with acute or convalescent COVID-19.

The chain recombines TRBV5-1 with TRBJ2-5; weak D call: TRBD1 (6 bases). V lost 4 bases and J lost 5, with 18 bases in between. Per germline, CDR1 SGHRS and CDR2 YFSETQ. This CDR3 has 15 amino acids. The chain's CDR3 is CASSPETGFWETQYF. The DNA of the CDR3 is TGCGCCAGCAGCCCGGAAACAGGGTTTTGGGAGACCCAGTACTTC.

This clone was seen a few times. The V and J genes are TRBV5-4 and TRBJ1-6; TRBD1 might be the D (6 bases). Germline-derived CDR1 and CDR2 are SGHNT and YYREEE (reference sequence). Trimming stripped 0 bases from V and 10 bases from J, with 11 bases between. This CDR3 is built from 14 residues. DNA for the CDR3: TGTGCCAGCAGCTTGGAATCGGGGGGCTCACCCCTCCACTTT. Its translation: CASSLESGGSPLHF.